Sequencing of this T cell receptor (beta chain) was carried out in a study of CD8 T cells in ankylosing spondylitis. Study conclusions and caveats: Among TCR beta sequences, a motif of fewer than 10 highly homologous variants appeared characteristic of ankylosing spondylitis blood.

Quantitative 5'-RACE with molecular barcodes generated TCR beta libraries. TCRdb redid the calling of the 5' RACE reads with MiXCR, one entry per CDR3 protein. The profile shows around 490,000 distinct CDR3 sequences, about 5% of them singletons. Remarks on this clonotype: As yet, its antigen is unknown.

The V gene's germline CDR1 is KGHSH and CDR2 LQKENI. This CDR3 has 17 residues. J lost 6 bases, V lost 3 bases, and 13 bases had no gene match. This receptor was obtained from a male donor with ankylosing spondylitis. Input material: blood, either unsorted or a sorted T cell fraction (not recorded which). The rearrangement links TRBV18 to TRBJ2-1; TRBD2 matches 8 bases. This CDR3 reads CASSPPMGGGPRNEQFF. As DNA, the CDR3 is TGTGCCAGCTCACCCCCTATGGGCGGGGGGCCCCGCAATGAGCAGTTCTTC. Variable domain in full (rest from reference TRBV18 and TRBJ2-1): NAGVMQNPRHLVRRRGQEARLRCSPMKGHSHVYWYRQLPEEGLKFMVYLQKENIIDESGMPKERFSAEFPKEGPSILRIQQVVRGDSAAYFCASSPPMGGGPRNEQFFGPGTRLTVL.